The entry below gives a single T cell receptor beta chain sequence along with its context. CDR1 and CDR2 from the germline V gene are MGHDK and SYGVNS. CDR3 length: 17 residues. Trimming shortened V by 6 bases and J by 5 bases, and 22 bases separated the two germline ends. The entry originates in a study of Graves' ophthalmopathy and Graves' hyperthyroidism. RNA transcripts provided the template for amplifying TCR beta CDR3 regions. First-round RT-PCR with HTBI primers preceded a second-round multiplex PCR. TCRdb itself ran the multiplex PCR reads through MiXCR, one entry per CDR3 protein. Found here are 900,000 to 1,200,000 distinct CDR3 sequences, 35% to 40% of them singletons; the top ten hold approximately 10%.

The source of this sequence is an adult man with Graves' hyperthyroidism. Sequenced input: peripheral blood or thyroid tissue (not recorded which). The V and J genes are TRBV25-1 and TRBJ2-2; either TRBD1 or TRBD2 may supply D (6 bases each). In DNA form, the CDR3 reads TGTGCCAGCAGCGTAGTACCCGGGGGCGATAAGACCGGGGAGCTGTTTTTT. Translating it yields CASSVVPGGDKTGELFF.